The 26 T cell receptor beta chains in this list originate from one sample, sequenced in a study of radiotherapy plus CTLA-4 blockade in lung cancer. Profiled with immunoSEQ multiplex PCR; TCRdb holds only in-frame clones, not every one. The table records approximately 80,000 clones, about 79% of them present only once. The sample consisted of peripheral blood, taken from a patient treated with radiotherapy plus ipilimumab. The source is a human donor with non-small cell lung cancer whose response to radiotherapy plus ipilimumab could not be evaluated. Some clones in this sample may be carry-over from other donors' samples.

Concerning this clone itself: This CDR3 is also generated by other DNA sequences in the sample. The chain uses TRBV19 and TRBJ2-3, with 8 bases identical to TRBD2. Germline V CDR1 and CDR2: LNHDA, SQIVND (reference sequence). V was pared by 5 bases and J by 6 bases, with 22 bases of the junction left unmatched. The CDR3 runs 19 residues. Written as DNA, the CDR3 is TGTGCCAGTAGTTCCCCACCCGGACTAGCCTCTGGCACAGCGGATACGCAGTATTTT. Amino acid sequence: CASSSPPGLASGTADTQYF.

The chain combines TRBV30 with TRBJ2-7, with TRBD1 identical over 9 bases. Unmatched junction bases numbered 7, after V lost 0 bases and J lost 4 bases. Germline assignment: CDR1 GTSNPN and CDR2 SVGIG (reference sequence). The CDR3 is made up of 15 amino acids. CDR3 nucleotides: TGTGCCTGGAGTGTACAGACAGGGGGTAGGTACGAGCAGTACTTC. Translating it yields CAWSVQTGGRYEQYF.

This chain uses TRBV6-5 with TRBJ2-7; 8 bases align to TRBD1. Germline V CDR1 and CDR2: MNHEY, SVGAGI. With V trimmed by 7 bases and J by 6 bases, 11 bases remained unmatched. The CDR3 totals 14 residues. CDR3 DNA sequence: TGTGCCAGCATACTGACAGGGGCCGACAGCGAGCAGTACTTC. Translating gives CASILTGADSEQYF.

The rearrangement joins TRBV18 to TRBJ2-5; 7 bases align to TRBD2. V lost 7 bases and J lost 2; bases outside the gene matches: 4. Germline lookup yields CDR1 KGHSH and CDR2 LQKENI. The length of the CDR3 is 13 residues. The CDR3 DNA reads as TGTGCCAGCTTAGCGGGCACTCAAGAGACCCAGTACTTC. As protein: CASLAGTQETQYF.

This clone came up a few times. The chain carries TRBV5-1 and TRBJ1-3, with 7 bases fitting TRBD1. The germline V gene has CDR1 SGHRS and CDR2 YFSETQ. The CDR3 consists of 15 residues. Trimming took 3 bases from V and 4 from J; bases not matched to a gene: 7. The CDR3 here is CASSSDRDGGNTIYF. DNA of the CDR3: TGCGCCAGCAGCTCTGACAGGGACGGGGGAAACACCATATATTTT.

The count of this clone is one. The chain links TRBV27 to TRBJ2-2; no reliable D call. V lost 3 bases, J lost 6 bases, and 14 bases lay in between. Germline V CDR1 and CDR2: MNHEY, SMNVEV (reference sequence). The CDR3 contains 15 residues. This CDR3 reads CASSFGTTNSGELFF. The CDR3 DNA reads TGTGCCAGCAGTTTTGGAACTACTAACTCCGGGGAGCTGTTTTTT.

The V call is TRBV5-1, the J call TRBJ2-7, with D unclear. The CDR3 is 15 residues long. V was trimmed by 1 base and J by 1 base, leaving 12 bases between them. Germline V lookup: CDR1 SGHRS, CDR2 YFSETQ. The DNA of the CDR3 is TGCGCCAGCAGCTTGCCACAGTTAGGTTCCTACGAGCAGTACTTC. It specifies CASSLPQLGSYEQYF.

This chain joins TRBV6-1 and TRBJ2-3; maybe TRBD2 (6 bases). This CDR3 contains 15 residues. V gave up 6 bases and J gave up 1 base, with 14 bases separating them. Germline V gives CDR1 MNHNS, CDR2 SASEGT. The CDR3 bases are TGTGCCAGCAGGACTTTCGGGAGCGGCACAGATACGCAGTATTTT. It is translated as CASRTFGSGTDTQYF.

The chain employs TRBV6-1 and TRBJ2-3; TRBD1 aligns across 10 bases. The germline V gene encodes CDR1 MNHNS and CDR2 SASEGT. V trimming: 10 bases; J trimming: 6 bases; junction bases outside the gene matches: 13. The CDR3 sequence is 15 residues long. CDR3 in DNA: TGTGCCACCGCCCTTCTGGGACAGGGGATGGATACGCAGTATTTT. Its protein product is CATALLGQGMDTQYF.

V usage is TRBV5-1 and J usage is TRBJ2-3; D is ambiguous. Per the germline V gene, CDR1 is SGHRS and CDR2 is YFSETQ. There are 15 residues in the CDR3. V was trimmed by 0 bases and J by 1 base, leaving 9 bases between them. The CDR3: CASSLAGFRTDTQYF. CDR3 in DNA: TGCGCCAGCAGCTTGGCAGGTTTCCGCACAGATACGCAGTATTTT.

CDR3 bases: TGTGCCACCCGGCGTCTAGCGGGGGGGCCTTCCTACAATGAGCAGTTCTTC. Amino acid sequence: CATRRLAGGPSYNEQFF. J is TRBJ2-1 and V is TRBV27; 12 bases agree with TRBD2. CDR1 MNHEY and CDR2 SMNVEV come from the germline V gene (reference sequence). With V trimmed by 10 bases and J by 1 base, 11 bases remained unmatched. This CDR3 contains 17 residues.

Sample share makes this clone medium-sized. The chain employs TRBV19 and TRBJ2-1; D uncertain. There are 15 residues in the CDR3. V shed 3 bases and J shed 5 bases, with 14 bases lying between them. Germline loops: CDR1 LNHDA, CDR2 SQIVND (reference sequence). The CDR3 loop reads CASSIGPLENNEQFF. DNA of the CDR3: TGTGCCAGTAGTATTGGCCCCCTTGAAAACAATGAGCAGTTCTTC.

The chain links TRBV6-6 to TRBJ2-3, with 8 positions matching TRBD2. With V trimmed by 0 bases and J by 5 bases, 7 bases remained unmatched. The CDR3 contains 16 residues. Germline V gives CDR1 MNHNY, CDR2 SVGAGI (reference sequence). In DNA, the CDR3 is TGTGCCAGCAGTTACTCTCCGGGGGGGGCGGGAGATACGCAGTATTTT. It encodes CASSYSPGGAGDTQYF.

The chain carries TRBV7-9 and TRBJ2-1, with 8 bases that match TRBD2. This CDR3 comprises 15 residues. In germline, CDR1 is SEHNR, CDR2 FQNEAQ (reference sequence). V shed 4 bases, J shed 6 bases, and the junction held 8 bases outside the gene matches. The CDR3 bases are TGTGCCAGCAGCTCTTACCAGCGGGGGTTCAATGAGCAGTTCTTC. Encoded protein: CASSSYQRGFNEQFF.

The genes are TRBV19 and TRBJ1-1; no definite D call. CDR1 and CDR2 (germline): LNHDA, SQIVND (reference sequence). Trimming removed 2 bases at V and 4 bases at J, with 20 bases between. CDR3 length equals 17 residues. CDR3 DNA: TGTGCCAGTAGTATACGATACGCCGGGGATGAGGGCACTGAAGCTTTCTTT. Amino acids: CASSIRYAGDEGTEAFF.

This rearrangement joins TRBV12-5 to TRBJ1-2; 10 bases agree with TRBD1. This CDR3 has 14 residues. After removal of 1 base from V and 9 bases from J, the junction contained 5 bases not matched to a gene. In germline, CDR1 is LGHNT, CDR2 FRNRAP. The DNA for the CDR3 is TGTGCTAGTGGTTTGGGACAGGGGGCAAGGAGCTACACCTTC. The encoded protein is CASGLGQGARSYTF.

V is TRBV19 and J is TRBJ1-5; maybe TRBD1 (6 bases). Looked up from germline, CDR1 is LNHDA and CDR2 is SQIVND (reference sequence). This CDR3 has 14 amino acids. In DNA form, the CDR3 reads TGTGTCAGCCACCCGTGGGGGCCGGGTCAGCCCCAGCATTTT. Its protein is CVSHPWGPGQPQHF.

The chain combines TRBV7-9 with TRBJ1-2; D is undetermined. Trimming cost V 2 bases and J 6 bases, with 13 bases left between them. CDR3 length equals 14 residues. CDR1 SEHNR and CDR2 FQNEAQ come from the germline V gene (reference sequence). As DNA, the CDR3 is TGTGCCAGCAGCTTACGGGCTAGCGCCGATGGCTACACCTTC. This codes for CASSLRASADGYTF.

V is TRBV19 and J is TRBJ1-1; 7 bases agree with TRBD1. The CDR3 spans 15 residues. After removal of 6 bases from V and 2 bases from J, the junction contained 9 bases not matched to a gene. CDR1 and CDR2 (germline): LNHDA, SQIVND (reference sequence). This CDR3 reads CASRMDRRINTEAFF. The CDR3, as DNA: TGTGCCAGTAGGATGGACAGGAGAATTAACACTGAAGCTTTCTTT.

The table lists this clone with a count of one. The chain employs TRBV4-1 and TRBJ2-1; 12 bases map to TRBD2. After removal of 5 bases from V and 9 bases from J, the junction contained 17 bases not matched to a gene. Germline CDR1 reads MGHRA; CDR2 reads YSYEKL. The length of the CDR3 is 18 residues. CDR3 in amino acids: CASSTRSPLAGGGSEQFF. The CDR3 DNA follows: TGCGCCAGCAGCACAAGATCCCCCCTAGCGGGAGGGGGTAGTGAGCAGTTCTTC.

V and J are TRBV7-8 and TRBJ1-2; TRBD1 aligns across 9 bases. The CDR3 has 14 residues. Per germline, CDR1 SGHVS and CDR2 FQNEAQ. Trimming cost V 1 base and J 4 bases; bases outside gene matches: 1. CDR3 region: CASSLGQGGYGYTF. The DNA for the CDR3 is TGTGCCAGCAGCTTAGGACAGGGGGGCTATGGCTACACCTTC.

The chain employs TRBV15 and TRBJ2-7, with 9 bases lining up with TRBD1. This CDR3 region has 15 residues. CDR1 is LNHNV and CDR2 is YYDKDF in the germline V gene (reference sequence). After removal of 5 bases from V and 5 bases from J, the junction contained 10 bases not matched to a gene. The CDR3 nucleotides read TGTGCCACCAGCTCCACCGGGACAGGGAACGACGAGCAGTACTTC. As protein: CATSSTGTGNDEQYF.

This rearrangement joins TRBV2 to TRBJ2-5, with D maybe TRBD1 (5 bases). The V gene's germline CDR1 is SNHLY and CDR2 FYNNEI. The CDR3 extends over 15 amino acids. V gave up 6 bases and J gave up 4 bases, with 18 bases separating them. This CDR3 reads CASSPGGGQGETQYF. Written as DNA, the CDR3 is TGTGCCAGCAGCCCCGGTGGTGGGCAGGGAGAGACCCAGTACTTC.

The gene calls are TRBV7-2 and TRBJ2-5; 7 positions agree with TRBD1. CDR3 length: 16 amino acids. The ends lost 6 bases at V and 1 base at J; junction bases unmatched: 11. CDR1 is SGHTA, CDR2 FQGNSA, per germline. CDR3 DNA: TGTGCCAGCAGGAGGGGGACAGCCAGCCCCCAAGAGACCCAGTACTTC. Protein: CASRRGTASPQETQYF. Filled out from reference TRBV7-2 and TRBJ2-5, the complete variable domain reads GAGVSQSPSNKVTEKGKDVELRCDPISGHTALYWYRQSLGQGLEFLIYFQGNSAPDKSGLPSDRFSAERTGGSVSTLTIQRTQQEDSAVYLCASRRGTASPQETQYFGPGTRLLVL.

This clone occurred once. DNA for the CDR3: TGCGCCAGCAGCCTTATAGCGGGGGGGCCATCCTACGAGCAGTACTTC. It encodes CASSLIAGGPSYEQYF. The chain links TRBV5-1 to TRBJ2-5, with 11 bases identical to TRBD2. The last part of the DNA fits TRBJ2-7 better; the J call may be wrong. CDR3 size: 16 residues. The germline gives CDR1 SGHRS, CDR2 YFSETQ.

The rearrangement uses TRBV11-1 and TRBJ1-1; possibly TRBD1 for D (5 bases). This CDR3 has 16 amino acids. Germline CDR1 and CDR2: SGHAT and FQDESV (reference sequence). V was shortened by 5 bases and J by 0 bases, with 16 bases between the two germline ends. In DNA form, the CDR3 reads TGTGCCAGCAGCGAAGTAAGGGGAACGGTGAACACTGAAGCTTTCTTT. Translation gives CASSEVRGTVNTEAFF.